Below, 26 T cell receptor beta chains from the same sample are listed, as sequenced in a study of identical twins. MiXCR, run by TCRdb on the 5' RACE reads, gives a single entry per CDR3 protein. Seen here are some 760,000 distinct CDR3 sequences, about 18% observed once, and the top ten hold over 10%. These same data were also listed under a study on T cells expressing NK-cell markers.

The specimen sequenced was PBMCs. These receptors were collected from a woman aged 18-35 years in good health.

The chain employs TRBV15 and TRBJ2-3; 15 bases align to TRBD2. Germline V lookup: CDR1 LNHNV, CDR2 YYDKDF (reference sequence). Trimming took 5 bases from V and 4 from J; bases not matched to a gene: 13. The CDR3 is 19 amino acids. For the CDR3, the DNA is TGTGCCACCAGCCGACCACCCGGACTAGCGGGAGGGGTGGCAGATACGCAGTATTTT. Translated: CATSRPPGLAGGVADTQYF.

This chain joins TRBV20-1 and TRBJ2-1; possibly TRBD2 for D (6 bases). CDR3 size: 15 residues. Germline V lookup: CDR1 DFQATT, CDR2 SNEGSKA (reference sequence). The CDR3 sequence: CSVRLAEGPLDEQFF. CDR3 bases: TGCAGCGTTCGCTTAGCGGAGGGCCCCTTGGATGAGCAGTTCTTC.

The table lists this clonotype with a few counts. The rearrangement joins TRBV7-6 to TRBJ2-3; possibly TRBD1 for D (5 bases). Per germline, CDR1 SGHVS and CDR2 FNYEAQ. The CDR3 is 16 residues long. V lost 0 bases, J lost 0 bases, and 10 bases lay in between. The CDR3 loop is CASSLAAGISTDTQYF. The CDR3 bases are TGTGCCAGCAGCTTAGCGGCAGGGATCAGCACAGATACGCAGTATTTT. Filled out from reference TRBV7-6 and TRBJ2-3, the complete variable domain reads GAGVSQSPRYKVTKRGQDVALRCDPISGHVSLYWYRQALGQGPEFLTYFNYEAQQDKSGLPNDRFSAERPEGSISTLTIQRTEQRDSAMYRCASSLAAGISTDTQYFGPGTRLTVL.

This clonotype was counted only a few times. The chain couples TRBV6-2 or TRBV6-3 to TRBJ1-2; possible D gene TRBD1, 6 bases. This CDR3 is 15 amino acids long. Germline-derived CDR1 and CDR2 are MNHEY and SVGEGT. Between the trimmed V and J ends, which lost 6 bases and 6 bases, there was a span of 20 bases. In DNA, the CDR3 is TGTGCCAGCAGCAGAACCCGAGGGGGAAGCGATGGCTACACCTTC. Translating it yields CASSRTRGGSDGYTF.

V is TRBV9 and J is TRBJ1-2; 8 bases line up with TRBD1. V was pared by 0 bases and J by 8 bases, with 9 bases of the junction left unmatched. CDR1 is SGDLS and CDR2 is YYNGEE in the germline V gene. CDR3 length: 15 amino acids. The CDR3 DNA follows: TGTGCCAGCAGCGTAGTCCCCGGGACAGGCAACGGCTACACCTTC. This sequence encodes CASSVVPGTGNGYTF.

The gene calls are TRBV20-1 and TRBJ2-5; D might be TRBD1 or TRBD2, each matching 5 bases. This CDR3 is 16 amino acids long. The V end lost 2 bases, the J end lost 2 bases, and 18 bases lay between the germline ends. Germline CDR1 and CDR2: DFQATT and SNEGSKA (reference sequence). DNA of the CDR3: TGCAGTGCTAGATCGTCCCACGACGGGGCACAAGAGACCCAGTACTTC. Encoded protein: CSARSSHDGAQETQYF.

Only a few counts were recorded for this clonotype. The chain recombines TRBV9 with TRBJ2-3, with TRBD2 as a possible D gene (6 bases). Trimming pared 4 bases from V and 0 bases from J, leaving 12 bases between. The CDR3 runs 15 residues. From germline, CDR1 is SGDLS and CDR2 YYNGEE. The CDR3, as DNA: TGTGCCAGCAGCTGGGGAGGAACTAGCACAGATACGCAGTATTTT. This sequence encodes CASSWGGTSTDTQYF.

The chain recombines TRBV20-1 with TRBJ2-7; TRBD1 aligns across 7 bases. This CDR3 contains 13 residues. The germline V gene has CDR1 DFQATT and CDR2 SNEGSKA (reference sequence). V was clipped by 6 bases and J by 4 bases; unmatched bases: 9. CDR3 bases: TGCAGTGCCAAACGGGACAGCACATACGAGCAGTACTTC. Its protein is CSAKRDSTYEQYF.

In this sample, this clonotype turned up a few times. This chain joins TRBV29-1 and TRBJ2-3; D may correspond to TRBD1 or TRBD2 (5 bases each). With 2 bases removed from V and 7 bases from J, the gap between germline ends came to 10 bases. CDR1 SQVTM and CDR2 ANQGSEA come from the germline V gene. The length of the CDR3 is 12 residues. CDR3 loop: CSVEWGSYTQYF. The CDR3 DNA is TGCAGCGTTGAATGGGGGTCCTATACGCAGTATTTT.

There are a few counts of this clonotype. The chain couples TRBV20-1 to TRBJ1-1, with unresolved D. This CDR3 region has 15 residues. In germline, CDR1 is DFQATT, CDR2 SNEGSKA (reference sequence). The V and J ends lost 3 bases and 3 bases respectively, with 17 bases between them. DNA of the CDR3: TGCAGTGCTAGTCACGGACTAACTTGGGACACTGAAGCTTTCTTT. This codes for CSASHGLTWDTEAFF.

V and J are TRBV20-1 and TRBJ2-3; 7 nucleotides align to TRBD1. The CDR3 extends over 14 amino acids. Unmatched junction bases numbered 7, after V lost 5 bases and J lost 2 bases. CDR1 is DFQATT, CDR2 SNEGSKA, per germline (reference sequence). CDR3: CSAERDSFTDTQYF. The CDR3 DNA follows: TGCAGTGCTGAGAGGGACAGCTTCACAGATACGCAGTATTTT.

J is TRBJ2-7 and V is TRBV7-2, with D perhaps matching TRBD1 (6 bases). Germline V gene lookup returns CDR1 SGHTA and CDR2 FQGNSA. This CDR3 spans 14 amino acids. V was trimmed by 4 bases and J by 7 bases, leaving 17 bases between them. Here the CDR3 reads CASSSQGWVREQYF. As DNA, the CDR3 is TGTGCCAGCAGCTCCCAGGGGTGGGTGAGGGAGCAGTACTTC.

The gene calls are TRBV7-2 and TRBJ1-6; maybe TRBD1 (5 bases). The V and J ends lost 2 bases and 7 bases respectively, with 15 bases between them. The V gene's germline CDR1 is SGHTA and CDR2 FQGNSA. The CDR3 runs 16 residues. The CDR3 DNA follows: TGTGCCAGCAGCTTAAGGGGTGGGGAAGCGAATTCACCCCTCCACTTT. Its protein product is CASSLRGGEANSPLHF.

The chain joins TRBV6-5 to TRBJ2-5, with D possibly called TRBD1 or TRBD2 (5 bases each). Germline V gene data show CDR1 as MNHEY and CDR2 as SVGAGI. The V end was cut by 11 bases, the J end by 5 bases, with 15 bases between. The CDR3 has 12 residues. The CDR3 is CAAGALGETQYF. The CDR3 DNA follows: TGTGCCGCCGGGGCGTTGGGGGAGACCCAGTACTTC.

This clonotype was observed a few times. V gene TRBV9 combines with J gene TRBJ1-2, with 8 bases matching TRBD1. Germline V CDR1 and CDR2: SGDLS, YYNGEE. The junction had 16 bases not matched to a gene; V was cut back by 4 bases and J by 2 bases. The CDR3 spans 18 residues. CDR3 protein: CASSSRPQQGGENYGYTF. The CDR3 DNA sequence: TGTGCCAGCAGCTCCCGACCACAACAGGGGGGAGAGAACTATGGCTACACCTTC.

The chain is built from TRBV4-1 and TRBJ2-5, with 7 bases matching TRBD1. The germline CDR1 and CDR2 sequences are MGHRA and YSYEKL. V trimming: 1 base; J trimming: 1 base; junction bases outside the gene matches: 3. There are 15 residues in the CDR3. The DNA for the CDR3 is TGCGCCAGCAGCCAAGCCGCAGGGGGCCAAGAGACCCAGTACTTC. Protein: CASSQAAGGQETQYF.

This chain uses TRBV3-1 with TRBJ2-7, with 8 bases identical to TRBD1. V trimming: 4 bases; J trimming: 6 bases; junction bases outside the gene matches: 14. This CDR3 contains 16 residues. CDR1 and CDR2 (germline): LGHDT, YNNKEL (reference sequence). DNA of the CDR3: TGTGCCAGCAGCCCCTTCGGCGGACAGGGAATTGGCGAGCAGTACTTC. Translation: CASSPFGGQGIGEQYF.

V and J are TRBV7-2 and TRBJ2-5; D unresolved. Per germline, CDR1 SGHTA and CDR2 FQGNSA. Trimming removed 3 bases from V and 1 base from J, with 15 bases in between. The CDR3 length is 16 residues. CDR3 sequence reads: CASSFLYNSVQETQYF. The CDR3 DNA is TGTGCCAGCAGCTTTTTATATAACAGTGTCCAAGAGACCCAGTACTTC.

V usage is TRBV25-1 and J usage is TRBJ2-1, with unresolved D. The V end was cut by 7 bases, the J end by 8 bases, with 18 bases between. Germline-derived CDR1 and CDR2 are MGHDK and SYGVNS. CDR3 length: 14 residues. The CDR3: CASIGGHLRDEQFF. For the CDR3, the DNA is TGTGCCAGCATCGGCGGCCACCTTAGGGATGAGCAGTTCTTC.

The CDR3 nucleotides read TGTGCCACCAGTGAGACCCCGGGACTAGCGAGCACCGGGGAGCTGTTTTTT. It specifies CATSETPGLASTGELFF. The chain uses TRBV24-1 and TRBJ2-2, with 10 bases aligning to TRBD2. V trimming: 4 bases; J trimming: 4 bases; junction bases outside the gene matches: 8. CDR1 and CDR2 from the germline V gene are KGHDR and SFDVKD. This CDR3 contains 17 residues.

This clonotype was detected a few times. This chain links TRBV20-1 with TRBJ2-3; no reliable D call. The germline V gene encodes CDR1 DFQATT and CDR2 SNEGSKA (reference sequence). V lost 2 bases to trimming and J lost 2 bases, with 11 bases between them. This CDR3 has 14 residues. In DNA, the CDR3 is TGCAGTGCTAGATTCCGGGCCCACACAGATACGCAGTATTTT. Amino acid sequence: CSARFRAHTDTQYF.

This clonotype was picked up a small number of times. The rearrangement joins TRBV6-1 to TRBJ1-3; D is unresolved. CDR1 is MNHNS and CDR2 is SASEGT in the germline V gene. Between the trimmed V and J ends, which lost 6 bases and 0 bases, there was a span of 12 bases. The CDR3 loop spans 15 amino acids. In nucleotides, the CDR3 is TGTGCCAGCAGACCCGGGCCCTTCTCTGGAAACACCATATATTTT. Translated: CASRPGPFSGNTIYF.

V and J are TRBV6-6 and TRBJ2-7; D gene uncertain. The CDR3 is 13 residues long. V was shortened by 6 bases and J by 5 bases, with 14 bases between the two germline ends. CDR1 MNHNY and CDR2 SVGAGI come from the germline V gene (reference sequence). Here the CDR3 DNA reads TGTGCCAGCAGCGACCGGGTTTCTCACGAGCAGTACTTC. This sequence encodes CASSDRVSHEQYF.

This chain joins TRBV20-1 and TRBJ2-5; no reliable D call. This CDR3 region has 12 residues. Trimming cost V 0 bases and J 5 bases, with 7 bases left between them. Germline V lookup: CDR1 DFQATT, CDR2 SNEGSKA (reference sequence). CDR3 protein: CSARDQPETQYF. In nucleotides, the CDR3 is TGCAGTGCTAGAGATCAGCCGGAGACCCAGTACTTC.

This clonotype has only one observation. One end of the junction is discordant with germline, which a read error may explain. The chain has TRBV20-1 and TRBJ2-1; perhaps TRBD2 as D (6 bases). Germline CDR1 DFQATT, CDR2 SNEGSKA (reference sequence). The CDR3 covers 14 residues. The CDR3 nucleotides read TGCAGTGTTTACAGCCGGGACTCCCACAATGAGCAGTTCTTC. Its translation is CSVYSRDSHNEQFF.

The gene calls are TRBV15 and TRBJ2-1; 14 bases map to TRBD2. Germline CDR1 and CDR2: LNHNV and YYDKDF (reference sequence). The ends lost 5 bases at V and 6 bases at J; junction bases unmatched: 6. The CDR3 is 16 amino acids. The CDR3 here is CATSAGLAGGSNEQFF. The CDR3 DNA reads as TGTGCCACCAGCGCCGGACTAGCGGGAGGTTCCAATGAGCAGTTCTTC.